The 14 T cell receptor beta chains listed next were all sequenced from one sample in a study of blood T cell repertoires in COVID-19. Here immunoSEQ multiplex PCR was the method, and the copy in TCRdb shows in-frame clones only, minus some. The sample includes 25,000 or so clones, roughly 94% seen only once; the top ten take about 4%. The sequencing input was peripheral blood. The receptor set was obtained from a human donor with active COVID-19. The donor label of this sample is uncertain.

The chain is built from TRBV6-5 and TRBJ1-6; 9 bases agree with TRBD1. CDR1 and CDR2 from the germline V gene are MNHEY and SVGAGI. The CDR3 spans 15 residues. Trimming took 6 bases from V and 5 from J; bases not matched to a gene: 5. The DNA of the CDR3 is TGTGCCAGCAGGAAGACAGGGGGTAATAATTCACCCCTCCACTTT. Its protein is CASRKTGGNNSPLHF.

This chain joins TRBV18 and TRBJ1-1; D gene unclear. V was trimmed by 1 base and J by 4 bases, leaving 22 bases between them. CDR3 length equals 18 residues. Germline CDR1 KGHSH, CDR2 LQKENI. CDR3 loop: CASSPQSGLGRPLTEAFF. The CDR3 bases are TGTGCCAGCTCACCACAGTCAGGTCTGGGCAGGCCCCTCACTGAAGCTTTCTTT.

In this sample, this clone turned up once. V is TRBV5-4 and J is TRBJ2-7; 7 bases are shared with TRBD1. The V gene's germline CDR1 is SGHNT and CDR2 YYREEE (reference sequence). This CDR3 has 14 residues. Trimming cost V 2 bases and J 4 bases; bases outside gene matches: 6. In nucleotides, the CDR3 is TGTGCCAGCAGCTTATATGAGGGGGCGTACGAGCAGTACTTC. Translating gives CASSLYEGAYEQYF.

This CDR3 reads CASSSWTLQETQYF. The DNA of the CDR3 is TGTGCCAGCAGTTCCTGGACACTCCAAGAGACCCAGTACTTC. This sequence joins TRBV27 and TRBJ2-5; possibly TRBD1 for D (5 bases). V was cut by 4 bases and J by 1 base, with 10 bases left in between. The CDR3 totals 14 residues. Looked up from germline, CDR1 is MNHEY and CDR2 is SMNVEV (reference sequence).

This sequence joins TRBV5-1 and TRBJ2-2; unclear D gene. Trimming stripped 0 bases from V and 6 bases from J, with 6 bases between. The CDR3 covers 13 residues. The germline CDR1 and CDR2 sequences are SGHRS and YFSETQ. The CDR3 DNA reads TGCGCCAGCAGCTTGGGTAGTGCCGGGGAGCTGTTTTTT. Encoded protein: CASSLGSAGELFF.

V gene TRBV6-2 or TRBV6-3 combines with J gene TRBJ2-1; 9 bases are shared with TRBD1. From germline, CDR1 is MNHEY and CDR2 SVGEGT. V was clipped by 2 bases and J by 3 bases; unmatched bases: 11. This CDR3 has 18 residues. As DNA, the CDR3 is TGTGCCAGCAGTTACGAGATACGGACAGGGGCCAACTACAATGAGCAGTTCTTC. The encoded protein is CASSYEIRTGANYNEQFF.

This chain uses TRBV24-1 with TRBJ2-2; D remains ambiguous. The CDR3 runs 14 residues. The ends were cut back, 3 bases at V and 2 bases at J, with 6 bases in the middle. CDR1 is KGHDR, CDR2 SFDVKD, per germline. DNA of the CDR3: TGTGCCACCAGTGATCCTCTCAACACCGGGGAGCTGTTTTTT. This gives the protein CATSDPLNTGELFF.

This clone was seen more than once but under ten times. The J gene is TRBJ2-7, the V gene TRBV4-1, with D maybe TRBD1 (6 bases). The germline V and J ends were trimmed by 0 bases and 0 bases, with 9 bases remaining between them. Germline V gene sequence: CDR1 MGHRA, CDR2 YSYEKL. The CDR3 consists of 15 residues. CDR3 DNA sequence: TGCGCCAGCAGCCAAGATGGACAGAGCTCCTACGAGCAGTACTTC. This sequence encodes CASSQDGQSSYEQYF.

This chain joins TRBV6-6 and TRBJ2-1; 8 bases are shared with TRBD1. In germline, CDR1 is MNHNY, CDR2 SVGAGI (reference sequence). The CDR3 runs 15 residues. Trimming removed 4 bases from V and 7 bases from J; junction bases left unmatched: 9. Written as DNA, the CDR3 is TGTGCCAGCAGTTCCCTTGGACAGGGTCGTAATGAGCAGTTCTTC. This encodes CASSSLGQGRNEQFF.

This chain uses TRBV4-1 with TRBJ2-2; 7 bases agree with TRBD2. CDR1 is MGHRA and CDR2 is YSYEKL in the germline V gene. There are 15 residues in the CDR3. V lost 0 bases and J lost 7; bases outside the gene matches: 5. The CDR3 DNA reads as TGCGCCAGCAGCCAAGAGGGGGGGGTAAGCGGGGAGCTGTTTTTT. Translating gives CASSQEGGVSGELFF.

This clone was seen just once. The rearrangement uses TRBV6-2 or TRBV6-3 and TRBJ1-2; TRBD1 is a possible D gene (5 bases). CDR3 length: 14 amino acids. V was shortened by 7 bases and J by 4 bases, with 16 bases between the two germline ends. The germline V gene encodes CDR1 MNHEY and CDR2 SVGEGT. CDR3 amino acids: CASTPPRGSYGYTF. The DNA of the CDR3 is TGTGCCAGCACCCCCCCTCGGGGGTCCTATGGCTACACCTTC.

The chain uses TRBV5-1 and TRBJ2-2; possibly TRBD1 for D (6 bases). V was clipped by 0 bases and J by 6 bases, with 15 bases between them. There are 16 residues in the CDR3. In germline, CDR1 is SGHRS, CDR2 YFSETQ. CDR3 protein: CASSLGISEGAGELFF. The DNA of the CDR3 is TGCGCCAGCAGCTTGGGGATTTCTGAGGGGGCCGGGGAGCTGTTTTTT.

This clone occurred once. This chain connects TRBV3-1 (or the pseudogene TRBV3-2) to TRBJ2-4, with D perhaps TRBD2 (5 bases). The germline V and J ends were trimmed by 1 base and 5 bases, with 6 bases remaining between them. The germline V gene encodes CDR1 LGHDT and CDR2 YNNKEL (reference sequence). This CDR3 spans 13 amino acids. The chain's CDR3 is CASSQAGENIQYF. The CDR3 nucleotides read TGTGCCAGCAGCCAAGCCGGGGAAAACATTCAGTACTTC.

The rearrangement links TRBV5-1 to TRBJ2-5; possibly TRBD2 for D (7 bases). Deletions cut 1 base from V and 2 bases from J, with 12 bases between. Germline V gives CDR1 SGHRS, CDR2 YFSETQ. The length of the CDR3 is 15 residues. The CDR3 is CASSLWEGGQETQYF. The CDR3 DNA is TGCGCCAGCAGCTTGTGGGAGGGGGGTCAAGAGACCCAGTACTTC.